These T cell receptor beta chains were read from a single sample in a study of cytotoxic CD8 clonotypes in ibrutinib-treated CLL. TCRdb's table, derived via immunoSEQ multiplex PCR, lists solely in-frame clones and lacks some. The table records roughly 24,000 clones, roughly 70% of them present only once. The sample was PBMCs, taken after 24 months of ibrutinib treatment. The receptors originated from a human donor with chronic lymphocytic leukemia. The CDR3 runs from the conserved cysteine through the conserved F or W. Some rows mark clone size as missing; the rest say once, few, many or name a class of expanded clone.

len	abundance	v_gene	j_gene	CDR3aa
15	few	TRBV19	TRBJ2-1	CASSTQGNSNNEQFF
14	once	TRBV4-1	TRBJ1-2	CASSQDGARGGYTF
16	-	TRBV6-1	TRBJ2-7	CASSEAGTGWPYEQYF
16	once	TRBV9	TRBJ2-2	CASSSGGVGYTGELFF
14	-	TRBV2	TRBJ1-5	CASKRTGSSQPQHF
12	few	TRBV5-5	TRBJ2-7	CASSSAGYEQYF
13	-	TRBV7-9	TRBJ2-3	CASSHEVVDTQYF
14	-	TRBV5-1	TRBJ2-5	CASSETGGVQTQYF
14	-	TRBV6-7	TRBJ1-6	CASSYPNRPVVLHF
16	-	TRBV9	TRBJ2-3	CASSPRAGSSTDTQYF
14	-	TRBV6-5	TRBJ1-5	CASSLTFSNQPQHF
15	-	TRBV7-9	TRBJ2-7	CASKAHGQGPYEQYF
14	-	TRBV2	TRBJ1-2	CASRGDRGQDGYTF
13	once	TRBV5-6	TRBJ2-1	CASSLASNNEQFF
17	-	TRBV30	TRBJ2-5	CAWSVGATMGGGETQYF